The T cell receptor beta chain described here comes from a study of identical twins. TCRdb itself ran the 5' RACE reads through MiXCR, one entry per CDR3 protein. The sample contains about 570,000 distinct CDR3 sequences, approximately 9.6% of which appear only once. The V gene's germline CDR1 is LGHDT and CDR2 YNNKEL (reference sequence). After removal of 0 bases from V and 8 bases from J, the junction contained 6 bases not matched to a gene. CDR3 length: 16 residues. The sample was also reused in another study, on yellow fever vaccine responses in identical twins.

Sequenced sample: PBMCs. This receptor was obtained from a woman younger than 35 in good health. The rearrangement joins TRBV3-1 to TRBJ2-1; TRBD2 matches 11 bases. The CDR3 loop reads CASSQDVTSGRHEQFF. The CDR3, as DNA: TGTGCCAGCAGCCAAGATGTAACTAGCGGGAGACATGAGCAGTTCTTC.